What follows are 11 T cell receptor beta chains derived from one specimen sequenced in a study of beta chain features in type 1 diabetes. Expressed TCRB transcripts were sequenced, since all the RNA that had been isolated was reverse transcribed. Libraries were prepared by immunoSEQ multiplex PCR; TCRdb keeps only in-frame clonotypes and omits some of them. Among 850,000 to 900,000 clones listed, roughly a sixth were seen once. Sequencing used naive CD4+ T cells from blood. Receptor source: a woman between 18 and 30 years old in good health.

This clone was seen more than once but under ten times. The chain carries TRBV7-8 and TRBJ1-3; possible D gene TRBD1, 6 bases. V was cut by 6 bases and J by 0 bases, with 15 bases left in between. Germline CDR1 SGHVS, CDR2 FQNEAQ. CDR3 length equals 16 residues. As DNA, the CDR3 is TGTGCCAGCAGTCGTTGGACAGATCCCTCTGGAAACACCATATATTTT. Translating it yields CASSRWTDPSGNTIYF.

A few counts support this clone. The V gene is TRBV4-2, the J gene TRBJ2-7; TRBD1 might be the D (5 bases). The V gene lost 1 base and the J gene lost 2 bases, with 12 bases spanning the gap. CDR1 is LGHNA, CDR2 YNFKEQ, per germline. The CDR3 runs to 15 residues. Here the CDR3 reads CASSQGIQGAYEQYF. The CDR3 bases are TGTGCCAGCAGCCAAGGCATCCAGGGCGCCTACGAGCAGTACTTC.

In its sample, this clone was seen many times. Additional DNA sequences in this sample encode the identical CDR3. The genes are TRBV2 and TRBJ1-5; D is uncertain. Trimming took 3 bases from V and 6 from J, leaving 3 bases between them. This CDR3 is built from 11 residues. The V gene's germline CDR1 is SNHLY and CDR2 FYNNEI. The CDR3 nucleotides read TGTGCCAGCAGTGACGGTCAGCCCCAGCATTTT. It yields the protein CASSDGQPQHF.

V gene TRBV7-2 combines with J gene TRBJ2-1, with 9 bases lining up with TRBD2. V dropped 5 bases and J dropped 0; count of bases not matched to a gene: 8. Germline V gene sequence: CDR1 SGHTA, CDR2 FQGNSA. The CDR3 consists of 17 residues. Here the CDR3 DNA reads TGTGCCAGCAGCCTGACTAGCGGCGTCAGCTCCTACAATGAGCAGTTCTTC. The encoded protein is CASSLTSGVSSYNEQFF.

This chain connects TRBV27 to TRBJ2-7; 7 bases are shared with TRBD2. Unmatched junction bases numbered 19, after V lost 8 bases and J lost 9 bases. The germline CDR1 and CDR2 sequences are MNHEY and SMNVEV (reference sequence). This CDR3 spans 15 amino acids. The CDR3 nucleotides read TGTGCCAGCCCCCCCAGAGGAGGGAGGGCCCTCGTGCAGTACTTC. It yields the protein CASPPRGGRALVQYF.

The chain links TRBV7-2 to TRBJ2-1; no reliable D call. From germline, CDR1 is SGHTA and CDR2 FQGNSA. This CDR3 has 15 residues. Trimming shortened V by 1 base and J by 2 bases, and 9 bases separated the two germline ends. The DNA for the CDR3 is TGTGCCAGCAGCTTAGATCTTAGTCCCTACAATGAGCAGTTCTTC. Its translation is CASSLDLSPYNEQFF.

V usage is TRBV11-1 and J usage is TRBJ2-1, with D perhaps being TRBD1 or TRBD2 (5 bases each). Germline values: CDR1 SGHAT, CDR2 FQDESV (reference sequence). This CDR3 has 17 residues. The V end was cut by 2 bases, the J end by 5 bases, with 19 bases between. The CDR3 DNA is TGTGCCAGCAGCTTACGGGGCCGGGACGGACCCAACAATGAGCAGTTCTTC. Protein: CASSLRGRDGPNNEQFF.

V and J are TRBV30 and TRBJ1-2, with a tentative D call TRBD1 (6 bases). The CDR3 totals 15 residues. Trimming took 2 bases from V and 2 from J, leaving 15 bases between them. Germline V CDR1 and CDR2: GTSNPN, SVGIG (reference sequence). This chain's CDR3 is CAWSSDCGQNYGYTF. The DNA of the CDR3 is TGTGCCTGGAGTAGTGATTGTGGACAGAACTATGGCTACACCTTC.

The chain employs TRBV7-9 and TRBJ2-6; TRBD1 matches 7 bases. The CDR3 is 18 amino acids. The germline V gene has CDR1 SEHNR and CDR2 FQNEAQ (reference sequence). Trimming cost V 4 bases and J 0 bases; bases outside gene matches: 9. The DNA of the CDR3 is TGTGCCAGCAGCTCGTCCGGGACAGCGAGCTCTGGGGCCAACGTCCTGACTTTC. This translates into CASSSSGTASSGANVLTF.

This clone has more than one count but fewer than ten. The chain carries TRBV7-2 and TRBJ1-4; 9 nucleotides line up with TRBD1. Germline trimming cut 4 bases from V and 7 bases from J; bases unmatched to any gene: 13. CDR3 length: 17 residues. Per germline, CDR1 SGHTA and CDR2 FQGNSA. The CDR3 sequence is CASSSRGTGLSSEKLFF. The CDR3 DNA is TGTGCCAGCAGCTCCCGCGGGACAGGGCTTTCTAGTGAAAAACTGTTTTTT.

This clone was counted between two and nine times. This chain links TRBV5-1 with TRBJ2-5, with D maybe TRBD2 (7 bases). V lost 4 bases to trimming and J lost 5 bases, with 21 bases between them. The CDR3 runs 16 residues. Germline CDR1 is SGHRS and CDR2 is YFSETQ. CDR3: CASSLGPAGAGETQYF. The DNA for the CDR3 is TGCGCCAGCAGCCTGGGACCCGCGGGGGCGGGGGAGACCCAGTACTTC.